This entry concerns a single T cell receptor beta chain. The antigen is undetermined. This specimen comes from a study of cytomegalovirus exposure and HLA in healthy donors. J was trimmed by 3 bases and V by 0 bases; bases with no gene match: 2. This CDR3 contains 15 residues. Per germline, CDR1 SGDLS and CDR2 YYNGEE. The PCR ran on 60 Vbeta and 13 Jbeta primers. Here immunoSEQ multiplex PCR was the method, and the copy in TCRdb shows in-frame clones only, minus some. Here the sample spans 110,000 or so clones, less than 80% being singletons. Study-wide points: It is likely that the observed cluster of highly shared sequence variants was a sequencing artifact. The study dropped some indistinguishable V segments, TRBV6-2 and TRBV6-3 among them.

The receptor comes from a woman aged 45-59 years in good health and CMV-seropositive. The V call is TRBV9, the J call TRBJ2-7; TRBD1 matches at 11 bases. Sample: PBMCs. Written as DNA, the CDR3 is TGTGCCAGCAGCGTAGTTGGGACAGGGGGCTACGAGCAGTACTTC. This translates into CASSVVGTGGYEQYF.